A selection of T cell receptor beta chains follows, all from one sample in a study of T cells expressing NK-cell markers. Using the 5' RACE reads, TCRdb records one entry per CDR3 protein without DNA. The repertoire table contains hundreds of thousands of distinct CDR3 sequences. The sample comprised blood T cells: a sorted CD56 or NKG2C T cell subset, CD4+ or CD8+ T cells, or bulk PBMC T cells (not recorded which). The receptors here all came from a man aged 18-69 years in good health. The CDR3 runs from the conserved cysteine through the conserved F or W.

>TRBJ2-2|TRBV6-5
CASSYLVRFRGFGTGELFF
>TRBJ1-1|TRBV6-1
CASSVDRTRGEAFF
>TRBJ2-1|TRBV15
CATSTRDRGFSSYNEQFF
>TRBJ2-5|TRBV12-3/TRBV12-4
CASSPLGGSATQYF
>TRBJ2-7|TRBV29-1
CSVTGRKANEQYF
>TRBJ1-1|TRBV3-1
CASTLRGGVTEAFF
>TRBJ1-4|TRBV12-3/TRBV12-4
CASLRGATEKLFF
>TRBJ1-6|TRBV7-9
CASRSGPNSPLHF
>TRBJ1-1|TRBV24-1
CATSLGQGGAEAFF
>TRBJ2-7|TRBV29-1
CSGLRGIGDEQYF
>TRBJ1-4|TRBV7-9
CASSFRGANEKLFF
>TRBJ2-3|TRBV5-6
CASTKRGSTDTQYF
>TRBJ2-5|TRBV6-1
CASNQRGVGETQYF
>TRBJ2-3|TRBV7-2
CASSLAARGGDTQYF
>TRBJ1-1|TRBV6-5
CASSYSSTGGLPFF
>TRBJ2-3|TRBV20-1
CSANHPSRGDRDTQYF
>TRBJ2-3|TRBV27
CASSMTRGSTDTQYF
>TRBJ2-3|TRBV7-9
CASSSRTSGARGTQYF
>TRBJ2-1|TRBV7-9
CASSPPYRRLNNEQFF
>TRBJ2-1|TRBV5-1
CASSLGLRGGIDEQFF
>TRBJ2-5|TRBV7-2
CASSLSWANQETQYF
>TRBJ1-2|TRBV6-1
CASSEYDDPRGNGYTF